One sample yielded the 26 T cell receptor beta chains listed below, sequenced in a study of blood T cell repertoires in COVID-19. Produced via immunoSEQ multiplex PCR; TCRdb's table is partial and in-frame only. The sample yields tens of thousands of clones, roughly 84% seen once. Sequenced material: peripheral blood. These receptors came from a man between 60 and 70 years old with COVID-19, enrolled during active disease.

V is TRBV21-1 and J is TRBJ2-7; the table's TRBD1 call for D was not verified on the DNA. TRBV21-1 is a listed pseudogene. The CDR3 is made up of 14 amino acids. Written as DNA, the CDR3 is TGTGCCAGCACACAGGGACAGACAGCCTACGAGCAGTACTTC. Its translation is CASTQGQTAYEQYF.

The chain has TRBV24-1 and TRBJ1-2; 9 nucleotides match TRBD1. V shed 4 bases and J 7 bases; nucleotides not matched to a gene: 9. Germline V lookup: CDR1 KGHDR, CDR2 SFDVKD. CDR3 length equals 15 residues. CDR3 bases: TGTGCCACCAGTGACCCTCAGACAGGGGGGTTTGGCTACACCTTC. It yields the protein CATSDPQTGGFGYTF.

V gene TRBV5-1 combines with J gene TRBJ2-7; perhaps TRBD1 as D (6 bases). CDR1 is SGHRS, CDR2 YFSETQ, per germline. Trimming removed 0 bases from V and 4 bases from J, with 14 bases in between. This CDR3 is 15 amino acids long. The CDR3 DNA reads TGCGCCAGCAGCTTGGCAGCAGGGGTCGCGTACGAGCAGTACTTC. It is translated as CASSLAAGVAYEQYF.

This clone is a singleton in its sample. The chain employs TRBV5-1 and TRBJ1-5, with 10 bases aligning to TRBD1. Trimming took 5 bases from V and 7 from J; bases not matched to a gene: 6. CDR3 length: 14 residues. Germline V gene sequence: CDR1 SGHRS, CDR2 YFSETQ. The chain's CDR3 is CASSPGTGEQPQHF. The CDR3 coding sequence is TGCGCCAGCAGTCCCGGGACAGGGGAACAGCCCCAGCATTTT.

This clone was recorded only once. The V gene is TRBV4-2, the J gene TRBJ1-1, with 7 bases lining up with TRBD1. J gave up 0 bases and V 2 bases, and 6 bases lay outside the gene matches. The CDR3 is 16 amino acids. The germline V gene encodes CDR1 LGHNA and CDR2 YNFKEQ. This CDR3 is CASSQTQTGMNTEAFF. DNA of the CDR3: TGTGCCAGCAGCCAAACACAGACAGGGATGAACACTGAAGCTTTCTTT.

The chain has TRBV5-6 and TRBJ1-6; a possible D gene is TRBD1 (6 bases). CDR1 is SGHDT and CDR2 is YYEEEE in the germline V gene. The V and J ends lost 1 base and 7 bases respectively, with 9 bases between them. This CDR3 is built from 14 residues. The CDR3 DNA reads TGTGCCAGCAGCTTGACGAGGGGGAATTCACCCCTCCACTTT. Amino acids: CASSLTRGNSPLHF.

This chain uses TRBV18 with TRBJ1-4; D possibly corresponds to TRBD1 (5 bases). Germline CDR1 is KGHSH and CDR2 is LQKENI. V lost 3 bases and J lost 1, with 9 bases in between. This CDR3 spans 15 amino acids. The CDR3 is CASSPRGETNEKLFF. CDR3 nucleotides: TGTGCCAGCTCACCGCGGGGGGAAACTAATGAAAAACTGTTTTTT.

This clone appeared a single time. The V and J genes are TRBV29-1 and TRBJ1-3, with 10 bases matching TRBD1. CDR3 size: 13 residues. Germline V gene data show CDR1 as SQVTM and CDR2 as ANQGSEA. Trimming cost V 6 bases and J 5 bases; bases outside gene matches: 4. The chain's CDR3 is CSVGTGARNTIYF. Here the CDR3 DNA reads TGCAGCGTGGGGACAGGGGCGAGAAACACCATATATTTT. Filled out from reference TRBV29-1 and TRBJ1-3, the complete variable domain reads SAVISQKPSRDICQRGTSLTIQCQVDSQVTMMFWYRQQPGQSLTLIATANQGSEATYESGFVIDKFPISRPNLTFSTLTVSNMSPEDSSIYLCSVGTGARNTIYFGEGSWLTVV.

This chain connects TRBV29-1 to TRBJ2-7; 7 nucleotides match TRBD2. V lost 5 bases and J lost 3; bases outside the gene matches: 10. The CDR3 contains 14 residues. CDR1 and CDR2 from the germline V gene are SQVTM and ANQGSEA. The CDR3 reads CSVQSGTQVYEQYF. CDR3 DNA sequence: TGCAGCGTTCAAAGCGGGACCCAGGTCTACGAGCAGTACTTC.

This clone appeared a single time. At one end the junction does not follow the germline gene, possibly because of a read error. The V call is TRBV9, the J call TRBJ1-6, with D perhaps TRBD1 (5 bases). The CDR3 covers 15 residues. Germline loops: CDR1 SGDLS, CDR2 YYNGEE. The CDR3 DNA reads TGTGCCAGCAGCACCCACCTCGGGGTCGGGGGGGTCAGGGTTTTT. This sequence encodes CASSTHLGVGGVRVF.

This chain connects TRBV6-5 to TRBJ1-5, with 9 positions matching TRBD1. V trimming: 6 bases; J trimming: 3 bases; junction bases outside the gene matches: 6. Germline values: CDR1 MNHEY, CDR2 SVGAGI. There are 15 residues in the CDR3. This CDR3 is CASRGGQGYNQPQHF. CDR3 DNA sequence: TGTGCCAGCAGGGGGGGACAGGGATACAATCAGCCCCAGCATTTT.

On this clone itself: The identical CDR3 is also encoded by other nucleotide sequences in the sample. The chain recombines TRBV21-1 with TRBJ2-5; the D segment call TRBD1 is taken from the table without a DNA check. TRBV21-1 counts as a pseudogene. This CDR3 spans 13 amino acids. The CDR3 DNA reads TGTGCCAGCAGCAACGGACAAGGAGAGACCCAGTACTTC. Translation gives CASSNGQGETQYF.

The rearrangement uses TRBV9 and TRBJ2-7; a possible D gene is TRBD1 (5 bases). V was cut by 0 bases and J by 3 bases, with 10 bases left in between. The CDR3 totals 14 residues. The germline CDR1 and CDR2 sequences are SGDLS and YYNGEE. In DNA, the CDR3 is TGTGCCAGCAGCGTAGGGCAGGGTGGCTACGAGCAGTACTTC. Translating it yields CASSVGQGGYEQYF.

J is TRBJ2-7 and V is TRBV12-3 or TRBV12-4, with D possibly TRBD1 on 5 matching bases. V gave up 4 bases and J gave up 5 bases, with 12 bases separating them. The CDR3 loop spans 13 amino acids. CDR3 sequence reads: CASSSAGSHEQYF. DNA for the CDR3: TGTGCCAGCAGTTCGGCAGGGTCCCACGAGCAGTACTTC.

This clone showed up just once. The J gene is TRBJ1-2, the V gene TRBV29-1; D might be TRBD1 (6 bases). The CDR3 totals 16 residues. The germline V gene has CDR1 SQVTM and CDR2 ANQGSEA. V lost 0 bases to trimming and J lost 5 bases, with 19 bases between them. CDR3 bases: TGCAGCGTTGAAGATAGGGGACAACGGCCCTCTTATGGCTACACCTTC. Protein product: CSVEDRGQRPSYGYTF.

The chain carries TRBV29-1 and TRBJ1-5; D is ambiguous. This CDR3 is 15 amino acids long. CDR1 SQVTM and CDR2 ANQGSEA come from the germline V gene. V lost 8 bases and J lost 0, with 17 bases in between. The CDR3 loop reads CSIREGVNSNQPQHF. The CDR3 bases are TGCAGCATACGTGAAGGAGTTAATAGCAATCAGCCCCAGCATTTT.

V and J are TRBV5-1 and TRBJ1-2, with TRBD1 identical over 11 bases. Germline V lookup: CDR1 SGHRS, CDR2 YFSETQ. The J segment lost 7 bases and the V segment lost 4 bases, leaving 3 bases of the junction unmatched. CDR3 size: 13 residues. CDR3 protein: CASSPGTGGGYTF. The CDR3 DNA reads as TGCGCCAGCAGCCCCGGGACAGGGGGTGGCTACACCTTC.

The CDR3 DNA reads as TGTGCCAGCAGTTACCAGGGGTGGTTCACTGAAGCTTTCTTT. Protein product: CASSYQGWFTEAFF. The chain couples TRBV6-5 to TRBJ1-1; weak D call: TRBD1 (6 bases). Germline V CDR1 and CDR2: MNHEY, SVGAGI. Trimming stripped 2 bases from V and 4 bases from J, with 11 bases between. The CDR3 is made up of 14 amino acids.

The CDR3 is CATSRAHQGFYEQYF. The CDR3 DNA is TGTGCCACCAGCAGAGCCCATCAGGGGTTCTACGAGCAGTACTTC. The chain joins TRBV15 to TRBJ2-7; possible D gene TRBD1, 6 bases. V was clipped by 1 base and J by 3 bases, with 13 bases between them. The CDR3 has 15 amino acids. Germline V CDR1 and CDR2: LNHNV, YYDKDF (reference sequence).

J is TRBJ2-3 and V is TRBV5-5, with D tentatively TRBD1 (6 bases). The CDR3 totals 15 residues. V was pared by 1 base and J by 2 bases, with 11 bases between. The germline V gene has CDR1 SGHKS and CDR2 YYEKEE (reference sequence). DNA for the CDR3: TGTGCCAGCAGCTTGACAGGGTTGAACACAGATACGCAGTATTTT. Translated: CASSLTGLNTDTQYF.

The chain joins TRBV27 to TRBJ1-5, with 8 bases matching TRBD1. The germline V gene has CDR1 MNHEY and CDR2 SMNVEV (reference sequence). The CDR3 contains 15 residues. The ends lost 6 bases at V and 2 bases at J; junction bases unmatched: 6. The DNA for the CDR3 is TGTGCCAGCAGGTTAACAGGGGGGGGCAATCAGCCCCAGCATTTT. Translation gives CASRLTGGGNQPQHF.

This rearrangement joins TRBV18 to TRBJ2-2, with D possibly matching TRBD2 (5 bases). In germline, CDR1 is KGHSH, CDR2 LQKENI. The CDR3 consists of 15 residues. V was pared by 4 bases and J by 7 bases, with 16 bases between. The CDR3 bases are TGTGCCAGCTCACTTCCGGGCCAGGAGGTCGGGGAGCTGTTTTTT. Translating gives CASSLPGQEVGELFF.

The rearrangement links TRBV11-1 to TRBJ2-3; 7 positions match TRBD2. Germline CDR1 SGHAT, CDR2 FQDESV (reference sequence). This CDR3 spans 11 amino acids. J gave up 9 bases and V 4 bases, and 1 base lay outside the gene matches. The DNA of the CDR3 is TGTGCCAGCAGCTCGGGAGGAACGCAGTATTTT. Protein: CASSSGGTQYF. Full variable domain (remainder filled in from reference TRBV11-1 and TRBJ2-3): EAEVAQSPRYKITEKSQAVAFWCDPISGHATLYWYRQILGQGPELLVQFQDESVVDDSQLPKDRFSAERLKGVDSTLKIQPAELGDSAMYLCASSSGGTQYFGPGTRLTVL.

The chain uses TRBV7-3 and TRBJ2-1; TRBD1 is a possible D gene (6 bases). The CDR3 covers 15 residues. CDR1 is SGHTA and CDR2 is FQGTGA in the germline V gene. Trimming removed 5 bases from V and 5 bases from J, with 16 bases in between. CDR3 residues: CASSPRAGADNEQFF. CDR3 in DNA: TGTGCCAGCAGCCCAAGGGCAGGGGCGGACAATGAGCAGTTCTTC.

This clone was counted only a few times. This chain uses TRBV28 with TRBJ1-2, with 10 nucleotides matching TRBD1. CDR3 length equals 14 residues. Looked up from germline, CDR1 is MDHEN and CDR2 is SYDVKM. V lost 3 bases and J lost 3; bases outside the gene matches: 1. This CDR3 is CASSLTGGHYGYTF. CDR3 bases: TGTGCCAGCAGTTTGACAGGGGGCCACTATGGCTACACCTTC.

The genes are TRBV29-1 and TRBJ1-3, with TRBD1 identical over 8 bases. The V segment lost 8 bases and the J segment 3 bases; nucleotides outside the gene matches: 12. Germline V gene lookup returns CDR1 SQVTM and CDR2 ANQGSEA. The CDR3 contains 15 residues. CDR3 loop: CSYAQGALSGNTIYF. The CDR3 coding sequence is TGCAGCTACGCCCAGGGGGCGTTAAGTGGAAACACCATATATTTT.